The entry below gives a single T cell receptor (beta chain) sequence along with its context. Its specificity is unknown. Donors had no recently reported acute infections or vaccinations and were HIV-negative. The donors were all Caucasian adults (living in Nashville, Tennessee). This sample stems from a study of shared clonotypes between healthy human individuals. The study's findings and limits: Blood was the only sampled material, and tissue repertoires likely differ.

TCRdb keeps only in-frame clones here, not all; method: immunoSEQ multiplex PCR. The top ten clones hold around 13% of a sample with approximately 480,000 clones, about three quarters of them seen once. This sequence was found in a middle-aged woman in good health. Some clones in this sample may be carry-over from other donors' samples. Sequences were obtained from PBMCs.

The CDR3 coding sequence is TGCAGCGTTGGGGACAGGTCATTGAACACTGAAGCTTTCTTT. Protein sequence: CSVGDRSLNTEAFF. The rearrangement uses TRBV29-1 and TRBJ1-1; 8 bases are shared with TRBD1. Germline V gives CDR1 SQVTM, CDR2 ANQGSEA. The CDR3 runs 14 residues. V gave up 4 bases and J gave up 0 bases; unmatched junction bases: 4.